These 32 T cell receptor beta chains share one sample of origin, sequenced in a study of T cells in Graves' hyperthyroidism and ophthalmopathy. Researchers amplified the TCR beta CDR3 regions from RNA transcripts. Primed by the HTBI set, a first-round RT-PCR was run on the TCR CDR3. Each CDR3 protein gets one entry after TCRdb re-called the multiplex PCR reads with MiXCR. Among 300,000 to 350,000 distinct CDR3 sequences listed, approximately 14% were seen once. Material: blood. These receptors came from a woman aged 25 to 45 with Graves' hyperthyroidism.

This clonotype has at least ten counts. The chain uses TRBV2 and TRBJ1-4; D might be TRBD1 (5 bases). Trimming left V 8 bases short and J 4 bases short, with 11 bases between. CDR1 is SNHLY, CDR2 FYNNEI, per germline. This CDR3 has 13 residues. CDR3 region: CASHDSFNEKLFF. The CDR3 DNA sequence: TGTGCCAGCCACGACAGCTTTAATGAAAAACTGTTTTTT.

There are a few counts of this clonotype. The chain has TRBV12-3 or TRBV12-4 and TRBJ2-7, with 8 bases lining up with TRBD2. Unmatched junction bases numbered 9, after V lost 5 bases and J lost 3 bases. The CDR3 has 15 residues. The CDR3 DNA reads TGTGCCAGCAGTGTACGTGGGGGACTAGTCTACGAGCAGTACTTC. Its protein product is CASSVRGGLVYEQYF.

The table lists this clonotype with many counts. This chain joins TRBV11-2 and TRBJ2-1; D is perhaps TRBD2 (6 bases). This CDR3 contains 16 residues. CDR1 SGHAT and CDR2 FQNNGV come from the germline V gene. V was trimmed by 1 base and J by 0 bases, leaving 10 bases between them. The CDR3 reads CASSLVAGSSYNEQFF. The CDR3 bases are TGTGCCAGCAGCTTAGTTGCGGGAAGCTCCTACAATGAGCAGTTCTTC.

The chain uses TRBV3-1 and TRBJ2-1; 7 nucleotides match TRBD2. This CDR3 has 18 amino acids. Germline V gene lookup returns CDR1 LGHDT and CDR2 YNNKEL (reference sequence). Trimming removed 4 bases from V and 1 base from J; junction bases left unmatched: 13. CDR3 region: CASSLPSSGVLSYNEQFF. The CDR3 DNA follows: TGTGCCAGCAGCCTCCCTTCTAGCGGCGTGTTATCCTACAATGAGCAGTTCTTC.

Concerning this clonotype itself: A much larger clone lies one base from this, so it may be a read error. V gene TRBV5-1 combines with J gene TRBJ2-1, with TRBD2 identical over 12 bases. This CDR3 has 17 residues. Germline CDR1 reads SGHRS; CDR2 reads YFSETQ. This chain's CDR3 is CASSTLAGGSSYYEQFF. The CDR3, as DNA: TGCGCCAGCAGCACCCTAGCGGGAGGGTCTAGCTACTATGAGCAGTTCTTC.

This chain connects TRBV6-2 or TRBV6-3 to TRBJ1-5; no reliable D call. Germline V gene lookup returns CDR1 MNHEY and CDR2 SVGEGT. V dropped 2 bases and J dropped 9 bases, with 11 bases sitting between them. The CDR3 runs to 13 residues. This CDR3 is CASSYVEVPPQHF. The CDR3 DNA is TGTGCCAGCAGTTACGTGGAGGTACCGCCCCAGCATTTT.

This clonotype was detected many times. The CDR3 sequence: CATSGGAEAYTF. CDR3 DNA sequence: TGTGCCACCAGTGGGGGGGCAGAGGCCTACACCTTC. The rearrangement uses TRBV24-1 and TRBJ1-2, with D perhaps matching TRBD1 (6 bases). The V end lost 5 bases, the J end lost 10 bases, and 13 bases lay between the germline ends. Germline values: CDR1 KGHDR, CDR2 SFDVKD. CDR3 length: 12 amino acids.

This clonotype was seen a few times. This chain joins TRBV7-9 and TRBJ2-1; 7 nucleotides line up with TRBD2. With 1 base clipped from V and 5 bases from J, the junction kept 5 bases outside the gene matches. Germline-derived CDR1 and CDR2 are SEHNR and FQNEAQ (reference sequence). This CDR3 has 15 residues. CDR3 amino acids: CASSLGTSVNNEQFF. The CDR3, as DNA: TGTGCCAGCAGCTTAGGAACTAGCGTAAACAATGAGCAGTTCTTC.

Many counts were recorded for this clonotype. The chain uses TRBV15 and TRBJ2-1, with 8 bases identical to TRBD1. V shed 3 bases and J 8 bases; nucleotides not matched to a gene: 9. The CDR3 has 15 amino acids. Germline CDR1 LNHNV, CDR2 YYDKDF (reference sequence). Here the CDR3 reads CATSRRTGSGDEQFF. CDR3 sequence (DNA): TGTGCCACCAGCAGGAGGACAGGGAGTGGGGATGAGCAGTTCTTC.

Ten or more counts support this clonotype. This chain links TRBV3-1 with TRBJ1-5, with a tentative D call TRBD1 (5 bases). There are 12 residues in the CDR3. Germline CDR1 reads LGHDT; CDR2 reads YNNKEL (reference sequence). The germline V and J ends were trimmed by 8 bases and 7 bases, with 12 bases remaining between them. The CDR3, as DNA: TGTGCCAGCGGGGGGGAAGGGCAGCCCCAGCATTTT. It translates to CASGGEGQPQHF.

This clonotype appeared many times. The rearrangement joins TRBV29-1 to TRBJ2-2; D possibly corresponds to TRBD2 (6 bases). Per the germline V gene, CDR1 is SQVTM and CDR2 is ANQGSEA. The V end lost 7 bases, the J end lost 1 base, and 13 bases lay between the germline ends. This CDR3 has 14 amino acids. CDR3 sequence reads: CSGGEWGNTGELFF. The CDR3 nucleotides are TGCAGCGGGGGGGAGTGGGGGAACACCGGGGAGCTGTTTTTT.

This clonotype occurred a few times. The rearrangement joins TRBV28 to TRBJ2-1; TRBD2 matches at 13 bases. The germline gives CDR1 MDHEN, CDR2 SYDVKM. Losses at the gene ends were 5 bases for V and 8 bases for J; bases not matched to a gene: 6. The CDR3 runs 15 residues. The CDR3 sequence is CASSLLAGGKDEQFF. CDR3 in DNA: TGTGCCAGCAGTCTACTAGCGGGAGGGAAGGATGAGCAGTTCTTC.

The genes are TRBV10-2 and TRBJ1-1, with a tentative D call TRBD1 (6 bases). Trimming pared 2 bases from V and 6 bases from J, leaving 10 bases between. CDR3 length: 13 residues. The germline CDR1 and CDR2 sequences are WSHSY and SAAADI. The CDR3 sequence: CASSEQGWAEAFF. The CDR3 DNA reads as TGCGCCAGCAGTGAGCAGGGGTGGGCTGAAGCTTTCTTT.

In nucleotides, the CDR3 is TGTGCCAGCAGCTTGGTATCTAACGGGGAGCTGTTTTTT. It codes for CASSLVSNGELFF. The chain links TRBV5-5 to TRBJ2-2; D is unresolved. V shed 0 bases and J shed 7 bases, with 7 bases lying between them. The V gene's germline CDR1 is SGHKS and CDR2 YYEKEE (reference sequence). The CDR3 extends over 13 amino acids.

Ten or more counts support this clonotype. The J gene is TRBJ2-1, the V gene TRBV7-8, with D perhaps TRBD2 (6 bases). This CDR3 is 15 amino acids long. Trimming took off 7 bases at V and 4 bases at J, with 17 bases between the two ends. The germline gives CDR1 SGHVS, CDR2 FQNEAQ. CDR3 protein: CASTRSGREYNEQFF. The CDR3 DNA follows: TGTGCCAGCACTCGCAGTGGGCGGGAATACAATGAGCAGTTCTTC.

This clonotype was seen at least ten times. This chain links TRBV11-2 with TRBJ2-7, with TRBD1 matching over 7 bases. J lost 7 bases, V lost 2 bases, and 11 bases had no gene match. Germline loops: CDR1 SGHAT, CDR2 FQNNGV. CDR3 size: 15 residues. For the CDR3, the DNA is TGTGCCAGCAGCTTAAAATCGGGACAGTCTAGGGAGCAGTACTTC. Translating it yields CASSLKSGQSREQYF.

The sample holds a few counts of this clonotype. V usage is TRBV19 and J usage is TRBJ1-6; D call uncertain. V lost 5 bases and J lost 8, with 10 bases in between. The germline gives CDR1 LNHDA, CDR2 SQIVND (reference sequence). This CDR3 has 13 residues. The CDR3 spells CASSPKTDSPLHF. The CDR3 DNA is TGTGCCAGTAGTCCCAAGACGGATTCACCCCTCCACTTT.

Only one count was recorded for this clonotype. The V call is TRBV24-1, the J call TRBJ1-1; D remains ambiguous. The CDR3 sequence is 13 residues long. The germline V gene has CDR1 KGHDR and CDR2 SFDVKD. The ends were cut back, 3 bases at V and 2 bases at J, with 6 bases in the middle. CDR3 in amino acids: CATSDQDNTEAFF. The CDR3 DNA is TGTGCCACCAGTGATCAGGATAACACTGAAGCTTTCTTT.

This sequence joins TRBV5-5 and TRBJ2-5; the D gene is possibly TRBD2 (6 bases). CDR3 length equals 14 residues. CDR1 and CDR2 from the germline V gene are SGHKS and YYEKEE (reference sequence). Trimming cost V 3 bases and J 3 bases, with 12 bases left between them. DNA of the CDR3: TGTGCCAGCAGCTCCCGGGACTTAGAAGAGACCCAGTACTTC. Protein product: CASSSRDLEETQYF.

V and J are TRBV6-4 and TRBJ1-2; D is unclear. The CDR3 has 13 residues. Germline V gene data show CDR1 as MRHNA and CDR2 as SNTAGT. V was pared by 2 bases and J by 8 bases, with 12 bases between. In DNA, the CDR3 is TGTGCCAGCAGTGACGGACCAAAGGAGGGCTACACCTTC. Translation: CASSDGPKEGYTF.

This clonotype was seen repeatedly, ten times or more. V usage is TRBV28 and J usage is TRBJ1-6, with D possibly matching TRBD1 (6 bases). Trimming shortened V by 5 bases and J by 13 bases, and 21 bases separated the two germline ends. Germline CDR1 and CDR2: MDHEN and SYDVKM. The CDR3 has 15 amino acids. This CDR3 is CASSLDRPRVIPLHF. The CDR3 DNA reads TGTGCCAGCAGTCTCGACAGGCCAAGGGTAATTCCCCTCCACTTT. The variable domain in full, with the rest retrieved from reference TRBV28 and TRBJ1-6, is DVKVTQSSRYLVKRTGEKVFLECVQDMDHENMFWYRQDPGLGLRLIYFSYDVKMKEKGDIPEGYSVSREKKERFSLILESASTNQTSMYLCASSLDRPRVIPLHFGNGTRLTVT.

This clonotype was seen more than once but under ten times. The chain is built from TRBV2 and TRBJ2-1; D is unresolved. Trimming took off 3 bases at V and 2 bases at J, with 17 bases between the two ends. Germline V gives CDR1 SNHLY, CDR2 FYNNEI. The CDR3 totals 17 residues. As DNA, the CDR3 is TGTGCCAGCAGTGACCCTGGCCGGATCGGGCCCTACAATGAGCAGTTCTTC. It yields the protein CASSDPGRIGPYNEQFF.

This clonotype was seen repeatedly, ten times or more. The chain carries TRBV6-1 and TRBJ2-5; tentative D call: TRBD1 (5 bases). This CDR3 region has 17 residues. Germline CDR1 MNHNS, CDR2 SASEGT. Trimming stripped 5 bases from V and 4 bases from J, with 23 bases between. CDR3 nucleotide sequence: TGTGCCAGCAGTTCCCGCCTTACCACAGGCGTAGGAGAGACCCAGTACTTC. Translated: CASSSRLTTGVGETQYF.

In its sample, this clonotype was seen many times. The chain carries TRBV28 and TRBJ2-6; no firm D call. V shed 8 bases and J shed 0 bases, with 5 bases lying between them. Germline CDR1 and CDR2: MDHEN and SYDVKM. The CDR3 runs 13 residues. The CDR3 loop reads CASQISGANVLTF. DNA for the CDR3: TGTGCCAGCCAGATCTCTGGGGCCAACGTCCTGACTTTC.

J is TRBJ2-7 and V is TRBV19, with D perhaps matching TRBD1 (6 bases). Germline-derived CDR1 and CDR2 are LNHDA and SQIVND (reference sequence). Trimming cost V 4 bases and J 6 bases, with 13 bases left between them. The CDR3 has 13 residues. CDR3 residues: CASSTIHRAEQYF. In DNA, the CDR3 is TGTGCCAGTAGTACCATCCACAGGGCCGAGCAGTACTTC.

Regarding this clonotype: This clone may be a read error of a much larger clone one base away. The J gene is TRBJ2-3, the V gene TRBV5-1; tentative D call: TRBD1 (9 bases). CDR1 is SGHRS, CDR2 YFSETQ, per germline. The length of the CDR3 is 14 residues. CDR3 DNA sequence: TGCGTCAGCAGCGGGGGACAGGGAGTAGATACGCAGTATTTT. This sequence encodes CVSSGGQGVDTQYF.

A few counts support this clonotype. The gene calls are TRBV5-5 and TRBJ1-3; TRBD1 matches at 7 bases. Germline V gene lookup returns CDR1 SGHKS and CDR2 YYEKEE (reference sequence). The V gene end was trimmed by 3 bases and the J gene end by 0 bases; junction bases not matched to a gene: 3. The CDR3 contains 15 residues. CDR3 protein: CASSSGQISGNTIYF. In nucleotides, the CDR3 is TGTGCCAGCAGCTCGGGACAGATCTCTGGAAACACCATATATTTT.

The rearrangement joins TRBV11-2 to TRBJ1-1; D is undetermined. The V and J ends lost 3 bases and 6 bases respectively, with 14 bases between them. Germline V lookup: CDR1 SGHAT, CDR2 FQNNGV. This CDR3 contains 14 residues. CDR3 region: CASSFPHGGPEAFF. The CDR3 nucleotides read TGTGCCAGCAGCTTCCCCCACGGAGGCCCTGAAGCTTTCTTT.

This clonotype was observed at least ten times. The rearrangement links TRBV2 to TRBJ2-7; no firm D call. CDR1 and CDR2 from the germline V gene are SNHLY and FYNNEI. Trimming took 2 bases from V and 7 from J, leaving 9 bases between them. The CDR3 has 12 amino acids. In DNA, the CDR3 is TGTGCCAGCAGTGAAATCCGGGCGGAGCAGTACTTC. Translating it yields CASSEIRAEQYF.

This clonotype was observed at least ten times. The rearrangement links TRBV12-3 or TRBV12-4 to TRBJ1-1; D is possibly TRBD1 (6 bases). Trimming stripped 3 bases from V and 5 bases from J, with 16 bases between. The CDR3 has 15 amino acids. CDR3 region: CASSFLAGGWTEAFF. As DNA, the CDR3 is TGTGCCAGCAGTTTCTTAGCGGGGGGCTGGACTGAAGCTTTCTTT.

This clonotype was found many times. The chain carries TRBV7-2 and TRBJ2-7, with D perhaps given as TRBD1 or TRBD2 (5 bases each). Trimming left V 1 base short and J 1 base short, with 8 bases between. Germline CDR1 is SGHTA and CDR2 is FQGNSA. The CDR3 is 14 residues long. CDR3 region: CASSLVGRSYEQYF. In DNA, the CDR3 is TGTGCCAGCAGCTTAGTGGGACGGTCCTACGAGCAGTACTTC. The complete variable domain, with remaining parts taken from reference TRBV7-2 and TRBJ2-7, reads GAGVSQSPSNKVTEKGKDVELRCDPISGHTALYWYRQSLGQGLEFLIYFQGNSAPDKSGLPSDRFSAERTGGSVSTLTIQRTQQEDSAVYLCASSLVGRSYEQYFGPGTRLTVT.

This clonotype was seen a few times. CDR3 region: CASSGQISGTNTGELFF. CDR3 in DNA: TGTGCCAGCAGCGGACAGATCAGCGGGACGAACACCGGGGAGCTGTTTTTT. The chain has TRBV28 and TRBJ2-2; tentatively, D is TRBD2 (7 bases). The V end was cut by 6 bases, the J end by 0 bases, with 17 bases between. CDR1 and CDR2 from the germline V gene are MDHEN and SYDVKM. The CDR3 contains 17 residues.